These T cell receptor beta chains were read from a single sample in a study of control samples from healthy donors and cancer patients. Some clones are missing from TCRdb's copy, which holds only in-frame ones; the method was immunoSEQ multiplex PCR. Of approximately 180,000 clones listed, around 92% are singletons. The sequencing sample was made of blood. The receptors here all came from a woman aged 40 to 55 in good health. CDR3s include the opening cysteine and the closing phenylalanine or tryptophan. D genes are given only for firm matches. Some rows mark clone size as missing; the rest say once, few, many or name a class of expanded clone.

j_call	cdr3_length	clone_size	v_call	d_call	cdr3_aa	cdr3_nt
TRBJ1-5	16	once	TRBV7-2	TRBD1	CASSLGTGKVPQPQHF	TGTGCCAGCAGCTTAGGGACAGGCAAGGTCCCTCAGCCCCAGCATTTT
TRBJ1-4	13	.	TRBV7-9	.	CASSPQQTEKLFF	TGTGCCAGCAGCCCCCAGCAGACTGAAAAACTGTTTTTT
TRBJ2-1	14	.	TRBV7-2	TRBD2	CASSHGLVRNEQFF	TGTGCCAGCAGCCATGGACTAGTCAGGAATGAGCAGTTCTTC
TRBJ1-1	15	.	TRBV18	TRBD1	CASSPPGQGNTEAFF	TGTGCCAGCTCACCGCCGGGACAGGGAAACACTGAAGCTTTCTTT
TRBJ1-2	14	.	TRBV5-6	.	CASSSQGPNYGYTF	TGTGCCAGCAGCTCCCAGGGACCTAACTATGGCTACACCTTC
TRBJ2-1	11	.	TRBV5-1	.	CASSLADEQFF	TGCGCCAGCAGCTTGGCAGATGAGCAGTTCTTC
TRBJ1-6	19	.	TRBV18	.	CASSPRQFPLPTFNSPLHF	TGTGCCAGCTCACCACGACAGTTTCCGTTACCTACATTTAATTCACCCCTCCACTTT
TRBJ1-2	13	.	TRBV3-1/TRBV3-2	.	CASSQAGDRGYTF	TGTGCCAGCAGCCAAGCCGGGGATCGGGGCTACACCTTC
TRBJ2-1	15	.	TRBV13	.	CASSQTVTVYNEQFF	TGTGCCAGCAGCCAGACAGTAACAGTCTACAATGAGCAGTTCTTC
TRBJ2-7	16	.	TRBV23-1	TRBD2	CASSQHRGLACHEQYF	TGCGCCAGCAGTCAACACCGGGGACTAGCATGCCACGAGCAGTACTTC
TRBJ2-5	14	.	TRBV18	.	CASSLTGVQETQYF	TGTGCCAGCTCACTGACGGGGGTACAAGAGACCCAGTACTTC
TRBJ2-5	13	.	TRBV12-3/TRBV12-4	.	CASSFDYIGTQYF	TGTGCCAGCAGTTTTGACTACATTGGGACCCAGTACTTC
TRBJ2-7	15	.	TRBV5-6	TRBD1	CASSPDRGDSYEQYF	TGTGCCAGCAGCCCGGACAGGGGAGACTCCTACGAGCAGTACTTC
TRBJ1-2	15	.	TRBV3-1/TRBV3-2	.	CASSQELGWPYGYTF	TGTGCCAGCAGCCAAGAATTAGGGTGGCCCTATGGCTACACCTTC
TRBJ1-1	16	.	TRBV5-8	TRBD1	CASRHTGEGRNTEAFF	TGTGCCAGCAGGCACACAGGGGAAGGTAGGAACACTGAAGCTTTCTTT
TRBJ2-1	13	.	TRBV5-1	.	CASSFGGYNEQFF	TGCGCCAGCAGCTTCGGTGGGTACAATGAGCAGTTCTTC
TRBJ2-3	14	once	TRBV18	.	CASSGQGFTDTQYF	TGTGCCAGCTCAGGGCAGGGGTTCACAGATACGCAGTATTTT
TRBJ1-4	15	.	TRBV27	.	CASSPVFPTWGKLFF	TGTGCCAGCAGTCCCGTTTTTCCCACCTGGGGAAAACTGTTTTTT
TRBJ2-7	16	.	TRBV5-5	TRBD2	CASSDILAGAFYEQYF	TGTGCCAGCAGCGACATTCTAGCGGGGGCCTTCTACGAGCAGTACTTC
TRBJ1-4	15	.	TRBV5-1	.	CASSIWRATNEKLFF	TGCGCCAGCAGCATATGGCGTGCAACTAATGAAAAACTGTTTTTT
TRBJ1-2	13	once	TRBV19	.	CASSFRGTYGYTF	TGTGCCAGTAGTTTCAGGGGTACCTATGGCTACACCTTC
TRBJ1-2	15	.	TRBV3-1/TRBV3-2	TRBD1	CASTHRDRANYGYTF	TGTGCCAGCACCCACCGGGACAGGGCTAACTATGGCTACACCTTC
TRBJ1-1	14	few	TRBV7-9	TRBD1	CASSFSGGNTEAFF	TGTGCCAGCAGCTTTTCAGGGGGGAACACTGAAGCTTTCTTT
TRBJ2-1	15	.	TRBV13	.	CASSLGTGAYNEQFF	TGTGCCAGCAGCTTGGGGACGGGGGCCTACAATGAGCAGTTCTTC
TRBJ1-2	13	.	TRBV18	.	CASSRRGENGYTF	TGTGCCAGCTCTCGCAGGGGAGAGAATGGCTACACCTTC
TRBJ1-3	12	few	TRBV2	.	CASSLAENTIYF	TGTGCCAGCAGTTTGGCCGAAAACACCATATATTTT